A single sample gave rise to the 6 T cell receptor beta chains below, sequenced in a study of T cells after yellow fever vaccination. MiXCR, run by TCRdb on the 5' RACE reads, gives a single entry per CDR3 protein. The sample includes fewer than 450,000 distinct CDR3 sequences, roughly 11% of them seen just once. The starting material was PBMCs, obtained on the day of the first yellow fever vaccination. These receptors all come from a man between 18 and 29 years old who received the YFV17D yellow fever vaccine.

This clonotype was counted at least ten times. This rearrangement joins TRBV11-2 to TRBJ2-5, with 8 bases aligning to TRBD1. Germline V gives CDR1 SGHAT, CDR2 FQNNGV. V lost 5 bases and J lost 3; bases outside the gene matches: 8. This CDR3 is built from 15 residues. In DNA, the CDR3 is TGTGCCAGCAGCCCGGCTCCGGACAGGGAAGAGACCCAGTACTTC. Protein sequence: CASSPAPDREETQYF.

In its sample, this clonotype was seen a few times. V gene TRBV7-2 combines with J gene TRBJ2-3; TRBD2 matches 7 bases. In germline, CDR1 is SGHTA, CDR2 FQGNSA. V gave up 2 bases and J gave up 4 bases; unmatched junction bases: 6. The CDR3 totals 15 residues. CDR3 amino acids: CASSLIGGGADTQYF. As DNA, the CDR3 is TGTGCCAGCAGCTTAATTGGGGGGGGGGCAGATACGCAGTATTTT.

The chain links TRBV20-1 to TRBJ1-2; D ambiguous. Germline assignment: CDR1 DFQATT and CDR2 SNEGSKA (reference sequence). The CDR3 is 11 residues long. The CDR3 DNA reads TGCAGCATCTCTGAGAGAGATGGCTACACCTTC. Residues: CSISERDGYTF.

This clonotype was seen a handful of times. The chain recombines TRBV7-9 with TRBJ2-1, with D hard to call. The CDR3 is made up of 16 amino acids. The V gene lost 1 base and the J gene lost 8 bases, with 18 bases spanning the gap. Germline CDR1 SEHNR, CDR2 FQNEAQ (reference sequence). This CDR3 is CASSLDGSTTGHEQFF. The DNA for the CDR3 is TGTGCCAGCAGCTTAGATGGCTCCACTACGGGCCATGAGCAGTTCTTC.

The J gene is TRBJ2-1, the V gene TRBV3-1; D uncertain. V was cut by 1 base and J by 9 bases, with 10 bases left in between. This CDR3 has 13 residues. Looked up from germline, CDR1 is LGHDT and CDR2 is YNNKEL (reference sequence). The CDR3 nucleotides are TGTGCCAGCAGCCAAGCGTTTAGCTCTGAGCAGTTCTTC. Amino acid sequence: CASSQAFSSEQFF.

This chain links TRBV29-1 with TRBJ1-2; possible D gene TRBD1, 6 bases. The germline V gene encodes CDR1 SQVTM and CDR2 ANQGSEA. V was trimmed by 3 bases and J by 8 bases, leaving 10 bases between them. This CDR3 is built from 11 residues. The DNA for the CDR3 is TGCAGCGTTGACAGGGGAGGGGGCTACACCTTC. As protein: CSVDRGGGYTF.